These 13 T cell receptor beta chains share one sample of origin, sequenced in a study of cytomegalovirus exposure and HLA in healthy donors. 60 Vbeta and 13 Jbeta primers were used in PCR. Profiled with immunoSEQ multiplex PCR; TCRdb holds only in-frame clones, not every one. Among around 230,000 clones, about 85% were seen once, and the ten largest hold approximately 0.24%. Sequenced material: PBMCs. Receptors were obtained from a girl aged 2-15 years in good health and CMV-seronegative.

The V gene is TRBV15, the J gene TRBJ2-3; a weak D match, TRBD2 (6 bases). Germline V gene data show CDR1 as LNHNV and CDR2 as YYDKDF (reference sequence). Between the trimmed V and J ends, which lost 0 bases and 1 base, there was a span of 14 bases. This CDR3 spans 17 amino acids. The CDR3 region is CATSRDHGGSGTDTQYF. CDR3 DNA: TGTGCCACCAGCAGAGATCACGGAGGGAGCGGCACAGATACGCAGTATTTT.

This chain uses TRBV2 with TRBJ1-5; D is perhaps TRBD1 (5 bases). V was shortened by 1 base and J by 6 bases, with 10 bases between the two germline ends. The CDR3 sequence is 14 residues long. In germline, CDR1 is SNHLY, CDR2 FYNNEI. As DNA, the CDR3 is TGTGCCAGCAGTGAAGATGGACATTTTCAGCCCCAGCATTTT. Amino acid sequence: CASSEDGHFQPQHF.

The V gene is TRBV7-2, the J gene TRBJ2-7; TRBD2 agrees at 7 bases. With V trimmed by 4 bases and J by 0 bases, 6 bases remained unmatched. The CDR3 covers 15 residues. From germline, CDR1 is SGHTA and CDR2 FQGNSA. DNA of the CDR3: TGTGCCAGCAGCTCCAGCGGGATCAGCTCCTACGAGCAGTACTTC. Protein product: CASSSSGISSYEQYF.

The chain recombines TRBV6-4 with TRBJ2-7; D is perhaps TRBD2 (5 bases). The CDR3 totals 11 residues. Trimming pared 0 bases from V and 11 bases from J, leaving 8 bases between. Germline lookup yields CDR1 MRHNA and CDR2 SNTAGT. The CDR3 DNA reads TGTGCCAGCAGTGACTCTTCCGGGGAGTACTTC. Protein: CASSDSSGEYF.

The chain has TRBV5-1 and TRBJ2-1, with TRBD2 matching 9 bases. V trimming: 0 bases; J trimming: 9 bases; junction bases outside the gene matches: 7. CDR3 length: 15 residues. Germline CDR1 and CDR2: SGHRS and YFSETQ. The CDR3, as DNA: TGCGCCAGCAGCTTGGATGCGGGGGGGCGTGGTGAGCAGTTCTTC. It is translated as CASSLDAGGRGEQFF.

The chain combines TRBV2 with TRBJ2-7, with D perhaps TRBD1 (5 bases). The CDR3 loop spans 15 amino acids. Germline CDR1 and CDR2: SNHLY and FYNNEI. V gave up 0 bases and J gave up 3 bases, with 12 bases separating them. The CDR3: CASSEAVYTGYEQYF. The DNA for the CDR3 is TGTGCCAGCAGTGAAGCGGTATACACAGGCTACGAGCAGTACTTC.

This clone was recorded once. The junction does not match germline at one end; this may be a read error. This chain links TRBV5-1 with TRBJ2-3; 8 bases are shared with TRBD1. Germline CDR1 and CDR2: SGHRS and YFSETQ. The CDR3 is 14 residues long. The CDR3 sequence: CASSSAGGTDTQYF. The DNA of the CDR3 is TGCGCCAGCAGCTCGGCAGGGGGCACGGATACGCAGTATTTT. The variable domain in full, with the rest retrieved from reference TRBV5-1 and TRBJ2-3, is KAGVTQTPRYLIKTRGQQVTLSCSPISGHRSVSWYQQTPGQGLQFLFEYFSETQRNKGNFPGRFSGRQFSNSRSEMNVSTLELGDSALYLCASSSAGGTDTQYFGPGTRLTVL.

The rearrangement links TRBV29-1 to TRBJ2-7, with D perhaps TRBD2 (5 bases). CDR1 is SQVTM, CDR2 ANQGSEA, per germline. The CDR3 has 12 amino acids. Trimming took off 4 bases at V and 0 bases at J, with 7 bases between the two ends. In DNA form, the CDR3 reads TGCAGCGTTGGCCGGGACTCCTACGAGCAGTACTTC. It codes for CSVGRDSYEQYF.

V gene TRBV15 combines with J gene TRBJ1-2; D unresolved. The CDR3 has 15 residues. V lost 0 bases to trimming and J lost 4 bases, with 12 bases between them. Germline CDR1 is LNHNV and CDR2 is YYDKDF (reference sequence). The CDR3 coding sequence is TGTGCCACCAGCAGAGATTCCGGCAGGATCTATGGCTACACCTTC. Translated, it gives CATSRDSGRIYGYTF.

This chain uses TRBV18 with TRBJ2-1, with 10 nucleotides matching TRBD2. Germline trimming cut 6 bases from V and 4 bases from J; bases unmatched to any gene: 9. The CDR3 extends over 16 amino acids. In germline, CDR1 is KGHSH, CDR2 LQKENI. The CDR3 region is CASSKPGAGGYNEQFF. The CDR3 DNA sequence: TGTGCCAGCTCCAAACCGGGAGCGGGGGGGTACAATGAGCAGTTCTTC.

The V and J genes are TRBV13 and TRBJ1-3; 7 bases match TRBD1. Unmatched junction bases numbered 5, after V lost 3 bases and J lost 3 bases. The germline V gene encodes CDR1 PRHDT and CDR2 FYEKMQ (reference sequence). This CDR3 region has 15 residues. Written as DNA, the CDR3 is TGTGCCAGCAGCTTGGGCAGGGGGTATGGAAACACCATATATTTT. Its protein is CASSLGRGYGNTIYF.

This clone appeared a single time. The V and J genes are TRBV25-1 and TRBJ1-3, with D unclear. The CDR3 is 12 residues long. The germline V and J ends were trimmed by 3 bases and 11 bases, with 11 bases remaining between them. Germline V gene sequence: CDR1 MGHDK, CDR2 SYGVNS. CDR3 loop: CASSDSLEPIYF. CDR3 nucleotide sequence: TGTGCCAGCAGTGATTCCCTTGAGCCCATATATTTT.

The CDR3 DNA follows: TGCGCCAGCAGCTTGAGCACTAGCGGGGTCGGGGAGCTGTTTTTT. Its translation: CASSLSTSGVGELFF. This sequence joins TRBV5-1 and TRBJ2-2; 10 nucleotides align to TRBD2. Germline loops: CDR1 SGHRS, CDR2 YFSETQ. The CDR3 contains 15 residues. Trimming cost V 1 base and J 7 bases; bases outside gene matches: 4.